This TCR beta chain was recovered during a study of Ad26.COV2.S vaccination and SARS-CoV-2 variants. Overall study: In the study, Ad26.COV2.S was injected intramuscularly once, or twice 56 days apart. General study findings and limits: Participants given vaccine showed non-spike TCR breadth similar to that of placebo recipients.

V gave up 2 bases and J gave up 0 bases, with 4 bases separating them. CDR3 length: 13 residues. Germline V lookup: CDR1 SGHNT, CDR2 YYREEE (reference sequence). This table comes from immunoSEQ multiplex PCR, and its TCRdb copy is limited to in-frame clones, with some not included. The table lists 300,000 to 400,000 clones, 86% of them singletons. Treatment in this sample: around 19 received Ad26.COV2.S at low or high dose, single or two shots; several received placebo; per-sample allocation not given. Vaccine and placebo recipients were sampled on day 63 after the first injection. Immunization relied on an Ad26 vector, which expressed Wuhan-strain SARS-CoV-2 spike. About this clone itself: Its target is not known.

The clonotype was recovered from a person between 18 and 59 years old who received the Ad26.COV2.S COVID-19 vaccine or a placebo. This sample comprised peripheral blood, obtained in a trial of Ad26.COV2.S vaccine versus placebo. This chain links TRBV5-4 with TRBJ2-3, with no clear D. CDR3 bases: TGTGCCAGCAGCTTCCCGAGCACAGATACGCAGTATTTT. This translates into CASSFPSTDTQYF.